This TCR beta chain was found in a study of cytomegalovirus exposure and HLA in healthy donors. Study-level results: By a later analysis, the bulk of CMV-associated TCR beta chains appeared HLA-restricted. A later analysis reportedly found that, within productive TCRs, an Asian-associated ancestry cluster had fewer N-insertions than the mean observed across the roughly 670 donors. A list of about 180 TCR beta chains associated with cytomegalovirus was given.

Concerning this clone itself: Antigen: not known.

These donors, healthy bone marrow donors, were studied. It was with 60 Vbeta and 13 Jbeta primers that the PCR ran. Generated by immunoSEQ multiplex PCR, the TCRdb table keeps only in-frame clones and is missing some. This table holds about 210,000 clones, roughly four fifths found once. The V gene lost 3 bases and the J gene lost 7 bases, with 13 bases spanning the gap. The CDR3 loop spans 13 amino acids. The germline CDR1 and CDR2 sequences are SGHTS and YDEGEE. V gene TRBV5-8 combines with J gene TRBJ1-1; no reliable D call. The sample was PBMCs. This receptor was identified in a woman in her 50s in good health and CMV-seropositive. CDR3 amino acids: CASSYGERDEAFF. The CDR3 DNA sequence: TGTGCCAGCAGCTACGGGGAGAGAGATGAAGCTTTCTTT.